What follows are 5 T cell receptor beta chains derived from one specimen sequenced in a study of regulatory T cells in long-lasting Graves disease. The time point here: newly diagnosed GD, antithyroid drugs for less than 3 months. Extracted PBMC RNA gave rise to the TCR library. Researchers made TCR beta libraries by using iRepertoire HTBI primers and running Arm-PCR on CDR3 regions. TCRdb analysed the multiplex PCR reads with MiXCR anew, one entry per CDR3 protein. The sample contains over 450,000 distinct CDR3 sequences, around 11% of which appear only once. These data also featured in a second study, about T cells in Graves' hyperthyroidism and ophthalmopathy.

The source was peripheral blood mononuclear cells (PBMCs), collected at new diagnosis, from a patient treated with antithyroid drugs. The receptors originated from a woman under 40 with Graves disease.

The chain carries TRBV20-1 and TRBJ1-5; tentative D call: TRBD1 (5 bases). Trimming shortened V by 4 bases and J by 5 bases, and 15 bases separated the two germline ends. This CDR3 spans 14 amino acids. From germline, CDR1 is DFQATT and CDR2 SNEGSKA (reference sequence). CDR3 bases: TGCAGTGCTAAAGATCCTCGAGGGGATCAGCCCCAGCATTTT. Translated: CSAKDPRGDQPQHF.

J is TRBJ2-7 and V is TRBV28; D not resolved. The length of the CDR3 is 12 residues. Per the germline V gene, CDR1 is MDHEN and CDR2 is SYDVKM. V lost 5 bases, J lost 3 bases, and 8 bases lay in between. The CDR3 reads CASSPRVYEQYF. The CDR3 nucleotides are TGTGCCAGCAGTCCCAGAGTCTACGAGCAGTACTTC.

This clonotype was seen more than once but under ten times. As DNA, the CDR3 is TGTGCCAGCTCACCCCGTCTTTCTCAGACGGGGGACACCGGGGAGCTGTTTTTT. Translating gives CASSPRLSQTGDTGELFF. This chain joins TRBV18 and TRBJ2-2; TRBD2 might be the D (6 bases). This CDR3 has 18 amino acids. Germline values: CDR1 KGHSH, CDR2 LQKENI. The ends were cut back, 3 bases at V and 3 bases at J, with 20 bases in the middle.

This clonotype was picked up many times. CDR3: CASSFSAQRQETQYF. Written as DNA, the CDR3 is TGTGCCAGCAGCTTTTCGGCGCAGAGACAAGAGACCCAGTACTTC. The chain is built from TRBV7-9 and TRBJ2-5, with D unresolved. V lost 3 bases to trimming and J lost 2 bases, with 13 bases between them. The CDR3 spans 15 residues. The germline gives CDR1 SEHNR, CDR2 FQNEAQ (reference sequence).

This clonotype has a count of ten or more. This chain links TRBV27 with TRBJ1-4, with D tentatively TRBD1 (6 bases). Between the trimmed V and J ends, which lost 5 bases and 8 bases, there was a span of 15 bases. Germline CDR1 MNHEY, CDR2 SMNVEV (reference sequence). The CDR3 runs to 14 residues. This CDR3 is CASSIRGRGEKLFF. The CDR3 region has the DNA TGTGCCAGCAGTATCAGGGGACGAGGCGAAAAACTGTTTTTT.